The TCR beta chain under discussion was sequenced for a study of blood T cell repertoires in COVID-19. Overall study: Specimens from acute and convalescent COVID-19 originated in the United States, Italy and Spain. PBMCs, B-cell-depleted T cells, or T cells provided the cDNA or gDNA that made up the material.

This study enrolled people aged about 18 to 100 from about two dozen US geographic areas. Allocation to cohorts depended on clinical history reported by the participants. Measured with immunoSEQ multiplex PCR; TCRdb has only the in-frame clones, and not every one. The sample consists of a few hundred thousand clones, roughly 90% of them appearing once. Sequencing used PBMCs or T cells enriched from blood (not recorded which). This sequence was found in a man in his forties or fifties who had recovered from COVID-19.

As DNA, the CDR3 is TGTGCCAGCAGCTCCTTCGGACTGGACAGGCAGTTCTTC. Translation gives CASSSFGLDRQFF. The chain couples TRBV7-9 to TRBJ2-1; TRBD1 might be the D (6 bases). The CDR3 consists of 13 residues. Per the germline V gene, CDR1 is SEHNR and CDR2 is FQNEAQ (reference sequence). V shed 4 bases and J shed 12 bases, with 16 bases lying between them.